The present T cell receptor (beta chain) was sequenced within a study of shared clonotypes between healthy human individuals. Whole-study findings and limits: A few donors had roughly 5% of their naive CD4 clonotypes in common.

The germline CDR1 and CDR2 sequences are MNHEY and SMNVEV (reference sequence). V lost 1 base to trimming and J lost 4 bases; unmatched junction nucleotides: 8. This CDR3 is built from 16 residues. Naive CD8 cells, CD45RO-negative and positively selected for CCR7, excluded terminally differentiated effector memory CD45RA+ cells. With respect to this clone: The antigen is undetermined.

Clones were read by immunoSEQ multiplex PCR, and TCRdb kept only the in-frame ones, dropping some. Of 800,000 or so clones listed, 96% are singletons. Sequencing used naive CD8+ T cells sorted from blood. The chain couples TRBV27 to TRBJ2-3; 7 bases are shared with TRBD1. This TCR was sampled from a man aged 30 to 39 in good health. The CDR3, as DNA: TGTGCCAGCAGTTTATTGCTGAAACAGGGGCCAGATACGCAGTATTTT. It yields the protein CASSLLLKQGPDTQYF.